One and the same sample provided the 6 T cell receptor beta chains below, sequenced in a study of T cells in Graves' hyperthyroidism and ophthalmopathy. From RNA transcripts, TCR beta CDR3 regions were amplified. With the HTBI primer set, the TCR CDR3 went through a first round of RT-PCR. A single record per CDR3 protein comes from TCRdb applying MiXCR to the multiplex PCR reads. Of some 460,000 distinct CDR3 sequences listed, approximately 15% were seen once; the top ten hold 14%. Material for sequencing was blood. These receptors all stem from a young woman with Graves' hyperthyroidism.

In its sample, this clonotype was seen a few times. Possible read error: a much larger clone is one base away. The gene calls are TRBV6-5 and TRBJ1-1; maybe TRBD1 (6 bases). V lost 2 bases to trimming and J lost 6 bases, with 10 bases between them. This CDR3 has 13 amino acids. CDR1 MNHEY and CDR2 SVGAGI come from the germline V gene. The CDR3 region is CASSYVGGAEAFF. The DNA for the CDR3 is TGTGCCAGCAGTTACGTCGGGGGCGCTGAAGCTTTCTTT.

This clonotype was counted ten times or more. The chain employs TRBV20-1 and TRBJ1-1, with D unclear. With 4 bases removed from V and 7 bases from J, the gap between germline ends came to 10 bases. In germline, CDR1 is DFQATT, CDR2 SNEGSKA (reference sequence). The CDR3 runs to 11 residues. The CDR3 nucleotides are TGCAGTGCTACGATGGTCTTTGAAGCTTTCTTT. It is translated as CSATMVFEAFF.

This clonotype was observed a handful of times. This chain links TRBV7-9 with TRBJ2-2; D not certain. The germline CDR1 and CDR2 sequences are SEHNR and FQNEAQ (reference sequence). CDR3 length: 14 residues. The V end was cut by 5 bases, the J end by 8 bases, with 15 bases between. The CDR3 DNA is TGTGCCAGCAGCCCCCCTGTGAAGGGTGGGGAGCTGTTTTTT. Protein: CASSPPVKGGELFF.

This clonotype was counted a few times. The V call is TRBV19, the J call TRBJ2-1; 8 nucleotides agree with TRBD1. J gave up 5 bases and V 5 bases, and 5 bases lay outside the gene matches. The V gene's germline CDR1 is LNHDA and CDR2 SQIVND (reference sequence). The CDR3 has 14 amino acids. CDR3 sequence reads: CASSAGTGNNEQFF. The CDR3 DNA follows: TGTGCCAGTAGTGCCGGGACAGGTAACAATGAGCAGTTCTTC.

This clonotype showed up many times. V usage is TRBV12-3 or TRBV12-4 and J usage is TRBJ1-2; no clear D. This CDR3 comprises 13 residues. V was trimmed by 5 bases and J by 4 bases, leaving 11 bases between them. The CDR3 coding sequence is TGTGCCAGCAGTCGGGGTGGGAGCTATGGCTACACCTTC. Protein sequence: CASSRGGSYGYTF.

The chain recombines TRBV28 with TRBJ1-2, with D unresolved. Germline V lookup: CDR1 MDHEN, CDR2 SYDVKM. Between the trimmed V and J ends, which lost 7 bases and 0 bases, there was a span of 9 bases. This CDR3 comprises 13 residues. In nucleotides, the CDR3 is TGTGCCAGCATGAAAGGCCCTAACTATGGCTACACCTTC. Amino acids: CASMKGPNYGYTF.